This TCR beta chain was found in a study of T cell responses to AZD1222 COVID-19 vaccine. Study information: Pooled samples include second doses given at about 4 or 12 weeks.

Germline V gives CDR1 MNHEY, CDR2 SMNVEV (reference sequence). The CDR3 loop spans 12 amino acids. V was shortened by 9 bases and J by 4 bases, with 10 bases between the two germline ends. The table lists this clone with a count of one. Clones were read by immunoSEQ multiplex PCR, and TCRdb kept only the in-frame ones, dropping some. This sample carries around 170,000 clones, roughly 88% of them seen once, and the ten largest clones take 0.95% to 1%. The TCR originated in an adult in good health. The chain uses TRBV27 and TRBJ2-1; D is undetermined. This specimen consisted of peripheral blood, obtained on day 0 of AZD1222 vaccination. CDR3 loop: CASRHIYNEQFF. The CDR3 bases are TGTGCCAGTAGGCATATTTACAATGAGCAGTTCTTC.